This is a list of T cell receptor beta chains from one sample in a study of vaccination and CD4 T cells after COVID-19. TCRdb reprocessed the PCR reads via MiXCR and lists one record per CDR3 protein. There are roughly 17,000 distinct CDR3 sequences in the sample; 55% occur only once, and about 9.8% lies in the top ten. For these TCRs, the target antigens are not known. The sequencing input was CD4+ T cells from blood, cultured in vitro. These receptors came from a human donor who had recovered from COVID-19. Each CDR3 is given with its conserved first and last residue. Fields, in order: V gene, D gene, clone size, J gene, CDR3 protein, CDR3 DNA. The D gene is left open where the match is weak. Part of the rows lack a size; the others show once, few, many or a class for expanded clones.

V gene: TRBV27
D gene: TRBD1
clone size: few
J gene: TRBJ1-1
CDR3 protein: CASSLYRGNTEAFF
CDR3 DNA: TGTGCCAGCAGTTTGTACAGGGGGAACACTGAAGCTTTCTTT

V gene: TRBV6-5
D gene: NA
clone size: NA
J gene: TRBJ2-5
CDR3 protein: CASSWTGETQYF
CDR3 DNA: TGTGCCAGCAGTTGGACGGGGGAGACCCAGTACTTC

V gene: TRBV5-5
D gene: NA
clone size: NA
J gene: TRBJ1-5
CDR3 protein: CASSLWGVGQPQHF
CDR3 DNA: TGTGCCAGCTCCCTTTGGGGGGTGGGTCAGCCCCAGCATTTT

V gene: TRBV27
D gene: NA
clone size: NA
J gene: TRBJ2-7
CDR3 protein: CASSLSGDGVLSYEQYF
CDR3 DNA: TGTGCCAGCAGTTTATCGGGCGACGGAGTTCTATCCTACGAGCAGTACTTC

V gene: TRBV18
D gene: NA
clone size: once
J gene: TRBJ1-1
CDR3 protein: CASSPPETEAFF
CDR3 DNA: TGTGCCAGCTCACCTCCTGAAACTGAAGCTTTCTTT

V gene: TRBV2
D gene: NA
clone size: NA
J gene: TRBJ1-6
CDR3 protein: CASSGEVSYNSPLHF
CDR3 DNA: TGTGCCAGCAGTGGGGAGGTGTCCTATAATTCACCCCTCCACTTT

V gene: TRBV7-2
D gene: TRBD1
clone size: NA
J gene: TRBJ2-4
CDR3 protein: CASSSTGGINIQYF
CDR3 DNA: TGTGCCAGCAGCTCTACAGGGGGCATCAACATTCAGTACTTC

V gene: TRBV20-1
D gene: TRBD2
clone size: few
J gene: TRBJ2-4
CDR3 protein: CSARGSLAGGIQYF
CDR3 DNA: TGCAGTGCTAGAGGAAGTCTAGCGGGAGGTATTCAGTACTTC

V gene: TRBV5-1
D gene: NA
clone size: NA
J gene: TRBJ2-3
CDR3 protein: CASRRETTDTQYF
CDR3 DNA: TGCGCCAGCAGGCGGGAAACCACAGATACGCAGTATTTT

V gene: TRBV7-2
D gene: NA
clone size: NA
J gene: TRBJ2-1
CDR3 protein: CASSLVQGNYNEQFF
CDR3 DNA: TGTGCCAGCAGCTTAGTTCAAGGGAACTACAATGAGCAGTTCTTC

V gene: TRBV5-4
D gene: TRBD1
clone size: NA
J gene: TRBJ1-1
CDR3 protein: CASSFQGTGALRAFF
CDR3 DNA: TGTGCCAGCAGCTTTCAAGGGACAGGGGCGCTGAGGGCTTTCTTT

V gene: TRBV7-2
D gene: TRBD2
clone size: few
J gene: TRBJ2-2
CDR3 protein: CASSLALAGGAELFF
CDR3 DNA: TGTGCCAGCAGCCTCGCCCTAGCGGGAGGTGCGGAGCTGTTTTTT

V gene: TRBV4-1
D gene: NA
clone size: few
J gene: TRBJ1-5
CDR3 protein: CASSQVGRNVQPQHF
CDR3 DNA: TGCGCCAGCAGCCAAGTGGGCAGGAATGTTCAGCCCCAGCATTTT

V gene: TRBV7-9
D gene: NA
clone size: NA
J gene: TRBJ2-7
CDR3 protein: CASSLANVYEQYF
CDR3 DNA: TGTGCCAGCAGCTTAGCCAATGTCTACGAGCAGTACTTC

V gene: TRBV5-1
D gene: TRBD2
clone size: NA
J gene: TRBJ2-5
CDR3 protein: CASSLGLAESQETQYF
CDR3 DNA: TGCGCCAGCAGCTTGGGACTAGCGGAATCCCAAGAGACCCAGTACTTC

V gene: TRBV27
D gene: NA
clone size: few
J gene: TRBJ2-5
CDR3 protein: CASSRQIGETQYF
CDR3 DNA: TGTGCCAGCAGTCGACAGATTGGAGAGACCCAGTACTTC

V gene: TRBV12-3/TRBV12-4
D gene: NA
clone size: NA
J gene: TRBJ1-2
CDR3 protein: CASSLRGDGYTF
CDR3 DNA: TGTGCCAGCAGTTTAAGGGGGGATGGCTACACCTTC

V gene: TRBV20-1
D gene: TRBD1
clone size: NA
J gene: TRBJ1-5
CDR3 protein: CSAKSGGDDYQPQHF
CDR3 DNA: TGCAGTGCTAAGTCAGGGGGCGACGATTATCAGCCCCAGCATTTT

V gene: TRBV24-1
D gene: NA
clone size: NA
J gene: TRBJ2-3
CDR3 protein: CATSDFADTQYF
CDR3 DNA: TGTGCCACCAGTGATTTCGCAGATACGCAGTATTTT

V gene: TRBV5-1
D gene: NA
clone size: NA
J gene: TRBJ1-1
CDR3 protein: CASSGTLNTEAFF
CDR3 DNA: TGCGCCAGCAGTGGGACATTGAACACTGAAGCTTTCTTT

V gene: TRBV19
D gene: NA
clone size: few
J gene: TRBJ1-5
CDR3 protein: CASSFGLRQSNQPQHF
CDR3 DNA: TGTGCCAGTAGTTTCGGGCTAAGGCAGTCCAATCAGCCCCAGCATTTT

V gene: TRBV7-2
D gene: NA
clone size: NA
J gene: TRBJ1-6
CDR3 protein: CASSLGRSSYNSPLHF
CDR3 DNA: TGTGCCAGCAGCTTAGGGCGGAGCTCCTATAATTCACCCCTCCACTTT